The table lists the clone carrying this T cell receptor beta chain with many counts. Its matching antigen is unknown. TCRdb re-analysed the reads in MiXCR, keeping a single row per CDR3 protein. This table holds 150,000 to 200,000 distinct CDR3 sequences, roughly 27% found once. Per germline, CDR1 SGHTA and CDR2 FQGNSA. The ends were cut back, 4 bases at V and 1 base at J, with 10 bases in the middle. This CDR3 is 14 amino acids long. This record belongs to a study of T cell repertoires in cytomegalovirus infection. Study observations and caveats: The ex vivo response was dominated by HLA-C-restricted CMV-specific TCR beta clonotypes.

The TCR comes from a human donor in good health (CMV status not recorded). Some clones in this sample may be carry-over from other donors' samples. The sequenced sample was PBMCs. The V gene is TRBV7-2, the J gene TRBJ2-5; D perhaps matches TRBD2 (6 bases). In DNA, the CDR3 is TGTGCCAGCAGCTCTCCGGGACTCCAAGAGACCCAGTACTTC. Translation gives CASSSPGLQETQYF.